This T cell receptor beta chain was profiled in a study of T cell changes during pregnancy in multiple sclerosis. CDR1 is KGHSH, CDR2 LQKENI, per germline. The V end lost 2 bases, the J end lost 1 base, and 8 bases lay between the germline ends. This CDR3 contains 15 residues. The repertoire was sequenced with immunoSEQ multiplex PCR; TCRdb's copy has only in-frame clones and lacks some. Among about 68,000 clones listed, approximately 92% were seen once. The specimen was peripheral blood, collected after pregnancy. V gene TRBV18 combines with J gene TRBJ2-2; D might be TRBD1 (5 bases). The TCR sequence derives from a female donor in good health, enrolled as a control in a pregnancy study. CDR3 sequence reads: CASSPIGVNTGELFF. The CDR3 DNA sequence: TGTGCCAGCTCACCAATAGGGGTGAACACCGGGGAGCTGTTTTTT.